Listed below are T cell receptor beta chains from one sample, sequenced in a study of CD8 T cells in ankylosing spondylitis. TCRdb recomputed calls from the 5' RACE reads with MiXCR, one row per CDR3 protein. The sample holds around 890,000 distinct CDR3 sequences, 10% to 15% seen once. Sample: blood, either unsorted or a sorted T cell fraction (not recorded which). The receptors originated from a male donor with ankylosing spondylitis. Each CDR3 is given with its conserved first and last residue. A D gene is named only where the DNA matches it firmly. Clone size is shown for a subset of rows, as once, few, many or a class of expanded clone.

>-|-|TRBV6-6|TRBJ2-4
CASSYRGLGIQYF
TGTGCCAGCAGTTACCGGGGACTGGGCATTCAGTACTTC
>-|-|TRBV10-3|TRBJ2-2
CAISGRDGLNTGELFF
TGTGCCATCAGTGGGAGGGACGGCTTGAACACCGGGGAGCTGTTTTTT
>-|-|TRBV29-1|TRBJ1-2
CSVVAGPSYGYTF
TGCAGCGTTGTCGCGGGTCCCTCCTATGGCTACACCTTC
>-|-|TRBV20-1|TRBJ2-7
CSANTAGTLYEQYF
TGCAGTGCTAATACGGCCGGGACTCTCTACGAGCAGTACTTC
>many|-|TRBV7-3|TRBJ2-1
CASSLNALGNEQFF
TGTGCCAGCAGCTTAAACGCCCTAGGGAATGAGCAGTTCTTC
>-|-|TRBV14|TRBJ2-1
CASSPTGFRRGEQFF
TGTGCCAGCAGCCCCACCGGGTTTAGGCGGGGCGAGCAGTTCTTC
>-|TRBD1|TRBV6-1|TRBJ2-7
CASSDPGQGKEEQYF
TGTGCCAGCAGTGATCCGGGACAGGGGAAGGAGGAGCAGTACTTC
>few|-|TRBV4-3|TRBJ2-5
CASSPPGVQETQYF
TGCGCCAGCAGCCCTCCCGGGGTCCAAGAGACCCAGTACTTC
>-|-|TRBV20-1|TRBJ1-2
CSAIETALAGDGGYTF
TGCAGTGCTATTGAGACAGCTCTCGCCGGCGATGGGGGCTACACCTTC
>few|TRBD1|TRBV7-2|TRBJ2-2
CASSWDRASSGELFF
TGTGCCAGCAGCTGGGACAGGGCTTCTTCCGGGGAGCTGTTTTTT
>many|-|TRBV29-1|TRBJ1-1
CSVGEPGPEAFF
TGCAGCGTAGGGGAACCGGGGCCTGAAGCTTTCTTT
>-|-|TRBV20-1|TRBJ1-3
CSARDPKTANTLYF
TGCAGTGCTAGAGACCCCAAGACAGCAAACACCCTATATTTT
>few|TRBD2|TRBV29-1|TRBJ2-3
CSITGTTQDTQYF
TGCAGCATCACCGGGACTACACAAGATACGCAGTATTTT
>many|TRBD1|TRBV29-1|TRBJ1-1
CSVARQGKGVRAFF
TGCAGCGTTGCCCGACAGGGTAAGGGGGTGAGGGCTTTCTTT
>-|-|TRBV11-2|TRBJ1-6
CASSSTGLRGVSYNSPLHF
TGTGCCAGCAGCTCGACGGGGTTACGGGGCGTCTCCTATAATTCACCCCTCCACTTT
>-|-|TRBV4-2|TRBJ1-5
CASSPSESGGSQPQHF
TGTGCCAGCAGCCCTTCTGAGTCGGGAGGTAGTCAGCCCCAGCATTTT
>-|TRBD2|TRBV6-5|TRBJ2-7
CASSYRVAGHEQYF
TGTGCCAGCAGTTATCGGGTAGCGGGCCACGAGCAGTACTTC
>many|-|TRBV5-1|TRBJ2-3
CASRAGVGADTQYF
TGCGCCAGCAGAGCAGGGGTCGGTGCAGATACGCAGTATTTT
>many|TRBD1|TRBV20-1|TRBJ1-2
CSAGRDRDSGGYTF
TGCAGTGCTGGCCGGGACAGGGATTCGGGTGGCTACACCTTC
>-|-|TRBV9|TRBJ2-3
CASSVEPQGFADTQYF
TGTGCCAGCAGCGTAGAGCCACAGGGTTTCGCAGATACGCAGTATTTT
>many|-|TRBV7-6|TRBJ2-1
CASSPDRREQFF
TGTGCCAGCAGCCCAGACCGCAGAGAGCAGTTCTTC
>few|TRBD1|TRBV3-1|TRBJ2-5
CASSQAWTGAETQYF
TGTGCCAGCAGCCAAGCGTGGACAGGGGCCGAGACCCAGTACTTC
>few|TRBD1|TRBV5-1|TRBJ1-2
CASSFDTGANYGYTF
TGCGCCAGCAGTTTTGATACAGGGGCGAACTATGGCTACACCTTC
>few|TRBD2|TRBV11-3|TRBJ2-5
CASSLGHAGGQETQYF
TGTGCCAGCAGCTTAGGGCACGCGGGAGGGCAAGAGACCCAGTACTTC
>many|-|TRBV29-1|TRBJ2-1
CSVDLGKGDNEQFF
TGCAGCGTTGACTTAGGAAAGGGGGACAATGAGCAGTTCTTC
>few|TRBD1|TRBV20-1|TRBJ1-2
CSASGGGGYGYTF
TGCAGTGCTAGTGGAGGGGGCGGCTATGGCTACACCTTC
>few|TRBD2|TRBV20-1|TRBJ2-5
CSAIRLARETQYF
TGCAGTGCTATCCGACTAGCACGAGAGACCCAGTACTTC
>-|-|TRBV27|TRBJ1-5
CASSSINYQPQHF
TGTGCCAGCAGTTCAATCAATTATCAGCCCCAGCATTTT
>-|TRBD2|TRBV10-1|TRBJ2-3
CASSDLGRRGADTQYF
TGCGCCAGCAGTGACTTGGGACGCCGGGGGGCAGATACGCAGTATTTT
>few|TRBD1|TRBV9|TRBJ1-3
CASSVVTGGTGDTIYF
TGTGCCAGCAGCGTAGTGACAGGGGGTACGGGAGACACCATATATTTT
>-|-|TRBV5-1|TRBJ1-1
CASSLGQTSYTEAFF
TGCGCCAGCAGCTTGGGACAGACCTCGTACACTGAAGCTTTCTTT
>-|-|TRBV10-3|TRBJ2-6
CAISTTSGANVLTF
TGTGCCATCAGCACGACATCTGGGGCCAACGTCCTGACTTTC
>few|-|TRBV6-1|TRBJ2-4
CASTTRGLIKNIQYF
TGTGCCAGCACCACCCGGGGTCTGATAAAAAACATTCAGTACTTC
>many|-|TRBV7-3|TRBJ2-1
CASSPRNTVYNEQFF
TGTGCCAGCAGCCCCAGAAATACAGTTTACAATGAGCAGTTCTTC
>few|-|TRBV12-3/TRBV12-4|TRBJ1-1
CATDPIGYTEAFF
TGTGCCACCGATCCAATAGGATACACTGAAGCTTTCTTT
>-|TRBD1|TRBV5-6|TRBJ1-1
CASSYWTGKNTEAFF
TGTGCCAGCAGTTACTGGACAGGGAAGAACACTGAAGCTTTCTTT
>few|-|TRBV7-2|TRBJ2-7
CASSLHATPGSSYEQYF
TGTGCCAGCAGCTTACACGCGACACCTGGTAGCTCCTACGAGCAGTACTTC
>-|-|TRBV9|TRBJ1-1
CASTLTSPNTEAFF
TGTGCCAGCACCCTAACAAGCCCGAACACTGAAGCTTTCTTT
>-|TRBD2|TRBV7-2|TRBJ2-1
CASSRERGAYNEQFF
TGTGCCAGCAGCCGGGAGCGGGGCGCTTACAATGAGCAGTTCTTC
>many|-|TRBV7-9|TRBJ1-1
CASSFSQNTEAFF
TGTGCCAGCAGCTTCAGCCAGAACACTGAAGCTTTCTTT
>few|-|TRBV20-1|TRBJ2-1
CSARDPTLAGNEQFF
TGCAGTGCTAGAGATCCCACGCTAGCCGGTAATGAGCAGTTCTTC
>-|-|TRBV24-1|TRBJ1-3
CATQDTTSGNTIYF
TGTGCCACCCAGGACACCACCTCTGGAAACACCATATATTTT
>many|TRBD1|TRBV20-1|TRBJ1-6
CSSNRGLGNSPLHF
TGCAGTTCCAACAGGGGGCTGGGCAATTCACCCCTCCACTTT
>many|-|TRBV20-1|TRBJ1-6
CSAWTANSPLHF
TGCAGTGCTTGGACCGCCAATTCACCCCTCCACTTT
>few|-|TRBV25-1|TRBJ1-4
CASSFSSRPDSEKLFF
TGTGCCAGCAGTTTTAGTTCCCGCCCCGATAGTGAAAAACTGTTTTTT